This T cell receptor (beta chain) was documented in a study of CD8 T cells in ankylosing spondylitis. There are a few counts of this clonotype. Its antigen is still unknown. The CDR3 totals 16 residues. V lost 5 bases to trimming and J lost 0 bases; unmatched junction nucleotides: 8. Study findings and constraints: A TCR beta motif of roughly eight highly homologous variants seemed to mark ankylosing spondylitis blood. Reactive arthritis synovial fluid and blood were previously reported to contain some motif variants.

MiXCR, run by TCRdb on the 5' RACE reads, gives a single entry per CDR3 protein. The sample consists of approximately 440,000 distinct CDR3 sequences, over 15% of them appearing once. The receptor's source is a male donor with ankylosing spondylitis. The chain combines TRBV12-3 or TRBV12-4 with TRBJ1-1, with TRBD1 identical over 8 bases. The sequenced material came from blood, either unsorted or a sorted T cell fraction (not recorded which). CDR3 bases: TGTGCCAGCAGTCCCCGACAGGGGATGATGAACACTGAAGCTTTCTTT. This translates into CASSPRQGMMNTEAFF.